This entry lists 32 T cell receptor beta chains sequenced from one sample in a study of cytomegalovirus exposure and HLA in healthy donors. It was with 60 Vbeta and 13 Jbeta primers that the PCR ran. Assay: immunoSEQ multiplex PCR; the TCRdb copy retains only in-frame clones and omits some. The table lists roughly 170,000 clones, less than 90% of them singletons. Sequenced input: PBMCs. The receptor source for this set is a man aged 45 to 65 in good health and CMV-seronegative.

CDR3 region: CASSEGAPGANVLTF. CDR3 nucleotide sequence: TGTGCCAGCAGTGAAGGGGCCCCTGGGGCCAACGTCCTGACTTTC. The chain links TRBV2 to TRBJ2-6, with D hard to call. The V end was cut by 1 base, the J end by 2 bases, with 6 bases between. The CDR3 has 15 residues. The germline gives CDR1 SNHLY, CDR2 FYNNEI.

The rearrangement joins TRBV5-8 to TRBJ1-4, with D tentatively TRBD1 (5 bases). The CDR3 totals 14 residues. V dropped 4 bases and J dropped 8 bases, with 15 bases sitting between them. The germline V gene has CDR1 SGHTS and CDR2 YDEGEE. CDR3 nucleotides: TGTGCCAGCAGCCCTCGCAGGGTCGAGGAAAAACTGTTTTTT. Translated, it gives CASSPRRVEEKLFF. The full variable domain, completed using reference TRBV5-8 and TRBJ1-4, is EAGVTQSPTHLIKTRGQQATLRCSPISGHTSVYWYQQALGLGLQFLLWYDEGEERNRGNFPPRFSGRQFPNYSSELNVNALELEDSALYLCASSPRRVEEKLFFGSGTQLSVL.

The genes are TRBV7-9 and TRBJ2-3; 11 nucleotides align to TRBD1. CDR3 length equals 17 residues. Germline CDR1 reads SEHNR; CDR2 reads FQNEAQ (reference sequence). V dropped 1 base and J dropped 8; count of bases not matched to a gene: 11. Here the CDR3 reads CASSLGAGTGGVGTQYF. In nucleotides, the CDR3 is TGTGCCAGCAGCTTAGGTGCTGGGACAGGGGGAGTTGGTACGCAGTATTTT.

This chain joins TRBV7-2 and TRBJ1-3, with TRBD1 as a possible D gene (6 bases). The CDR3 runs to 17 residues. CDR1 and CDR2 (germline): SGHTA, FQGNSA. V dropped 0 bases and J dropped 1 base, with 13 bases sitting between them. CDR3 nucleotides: TGTGCCAGCAGCTTAGCCCAGGGGAGTAGGTCTGGAAACACCATATATTTT. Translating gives CASSLAQGSRSGNTIYF.

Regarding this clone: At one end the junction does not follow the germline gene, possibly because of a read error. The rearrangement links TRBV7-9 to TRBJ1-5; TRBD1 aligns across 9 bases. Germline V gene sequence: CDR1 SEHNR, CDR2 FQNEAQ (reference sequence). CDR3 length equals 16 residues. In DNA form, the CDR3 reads TGTTCCAGCAGCTTAGGCACGGACAGGGGATATCAGCCCCAGCATTTT. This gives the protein CSSSLGTDRGYQPQHF.

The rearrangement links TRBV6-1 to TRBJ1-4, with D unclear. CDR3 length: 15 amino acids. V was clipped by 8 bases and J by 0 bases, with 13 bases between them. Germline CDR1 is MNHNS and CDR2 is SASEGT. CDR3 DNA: TGTGCCAGCTCGCACCAGGAAGCAACTAATGAAAAACTGTTTTTT. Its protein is CASSHQEATNEKLFF.

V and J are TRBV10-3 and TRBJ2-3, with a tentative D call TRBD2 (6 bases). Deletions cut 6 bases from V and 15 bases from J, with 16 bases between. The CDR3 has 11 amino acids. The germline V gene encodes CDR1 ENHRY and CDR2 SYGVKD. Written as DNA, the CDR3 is TGTGCCATCAGACGGGACTCCCTGTTCTATTTT. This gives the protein CAIRRDSLFYF.

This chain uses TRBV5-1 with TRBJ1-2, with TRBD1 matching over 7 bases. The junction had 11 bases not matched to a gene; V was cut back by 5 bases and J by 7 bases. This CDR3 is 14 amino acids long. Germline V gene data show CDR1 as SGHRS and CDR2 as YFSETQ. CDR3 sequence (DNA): TGCGCCAGCAGACGGGACAGCTCCTTCTCTGGCTACACCTTC. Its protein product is CASRRDSSFSGYTF.

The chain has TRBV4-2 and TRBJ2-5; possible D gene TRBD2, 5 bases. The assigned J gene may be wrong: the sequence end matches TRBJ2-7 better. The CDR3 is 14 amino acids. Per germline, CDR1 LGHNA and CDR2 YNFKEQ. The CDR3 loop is CASSQVGTSYEQYF. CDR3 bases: TGTGCCAGCAGCCAAGTGGGAACTAGCTACGAGCAGTACTTC.

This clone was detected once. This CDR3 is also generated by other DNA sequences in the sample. CDR3 in amino acids: CASAENTEAFF. The CDR3 DNA follows: TGTGCCAGTGCAGAGAACACTGAAGCTTTCTTT. This chain joins TRBV6-1 and TRBJ1-1; D remains ambiguous. The CDR3 runs 11 residues. Germline V CDR1 and CDR2: MNHNS, SASEGT. Trimming pared 9 bases from V and 1 base from J, leaving 6 bases between.

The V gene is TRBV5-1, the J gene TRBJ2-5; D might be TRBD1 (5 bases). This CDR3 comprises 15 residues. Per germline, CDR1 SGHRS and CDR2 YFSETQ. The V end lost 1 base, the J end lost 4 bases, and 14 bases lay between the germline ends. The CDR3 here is CASSLTGRERETQYF. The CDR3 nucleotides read TGCGCCAGCAGCTTGACAGGCAGGGAAAGAGAGACCCAGTACTTC.

For the CDR3, the DNA is TGTGCCAGCAGCACCCAAGGGCGACTAGCGGTCTACAATGAGCAGTTCTTC. Protein sequence: CASSTQGRLAVYNEQFF. This rearrangement joins TRBV7-8 to TRBJ2-1; 9 bases are a match to TRBD2. This CDR3 has 17 amino acids. V lost 5 bases, J lost 3 bases, and 11 bases stayed unmatched. Germline assignment: CDR1 SGHVS and CDR2 FQNEAQ.

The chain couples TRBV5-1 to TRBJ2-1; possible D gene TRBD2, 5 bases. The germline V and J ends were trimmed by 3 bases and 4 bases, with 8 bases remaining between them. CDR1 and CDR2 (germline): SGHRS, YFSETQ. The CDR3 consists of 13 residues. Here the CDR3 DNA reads TGCGCCAGCAGCTCCCGGGAATACAATGAGCAGTTCTTC. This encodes CASSSREYNEQFF.

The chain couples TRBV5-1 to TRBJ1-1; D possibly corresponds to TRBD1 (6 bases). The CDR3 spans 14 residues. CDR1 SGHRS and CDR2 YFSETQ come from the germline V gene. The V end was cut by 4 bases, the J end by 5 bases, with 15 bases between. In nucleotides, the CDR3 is TGCGCCAGCAGCCTTACAGGGTCCTGGACTGAAGCTTTCTTT. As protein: CASSLTGSWTEAFF.

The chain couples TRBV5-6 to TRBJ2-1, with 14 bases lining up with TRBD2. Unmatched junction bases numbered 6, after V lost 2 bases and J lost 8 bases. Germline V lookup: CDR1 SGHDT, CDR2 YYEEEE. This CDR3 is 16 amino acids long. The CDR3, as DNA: TGTGCCAGCAGCTTCCGACTAGCGGGGGGGTCCGATGAGCAGTTCTTC. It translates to CASSFRLAGGSDEQFF.

The CDR3 coding sequence is TGTGCTAGTGGGTTAGCGGGGGGCTCCTACGAGCAGTACTTC. Residues: CASGLAGGSYEQYF. This chain connects TRBV12-5 to TRBJ2-7, with 10 bases matching TRBD2. Germline CDR1 is LGHNT and CDR2 is FRNRAP. The ends lost 6 bases at V and 0 bases at J; junction bases unmatched: 2. CDR3 length equals 14 residues.

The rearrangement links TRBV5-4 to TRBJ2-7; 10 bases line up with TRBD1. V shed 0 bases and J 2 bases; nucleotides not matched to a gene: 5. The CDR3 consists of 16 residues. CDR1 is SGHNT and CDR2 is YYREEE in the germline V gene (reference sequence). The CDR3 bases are TGTGCCAGCAGCTTGGGGGGGACAGGGGTGACCTACGAGCAGTACTTC. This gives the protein CASSLGGTGVTYEQYF.

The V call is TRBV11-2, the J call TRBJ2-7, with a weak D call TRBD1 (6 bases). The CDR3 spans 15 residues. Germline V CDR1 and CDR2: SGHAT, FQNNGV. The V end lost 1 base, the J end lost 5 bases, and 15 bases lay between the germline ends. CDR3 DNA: TGTGCCAGCAGCTTAGGGGCAGGGGAAGCCCACGAGCAGTACTTC. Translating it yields CASSLGAGEAHEQYF.

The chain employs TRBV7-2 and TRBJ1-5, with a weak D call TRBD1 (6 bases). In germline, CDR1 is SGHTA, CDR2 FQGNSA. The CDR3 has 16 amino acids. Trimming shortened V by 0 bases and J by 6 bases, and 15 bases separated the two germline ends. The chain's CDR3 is CASSLAGGAGGQPQHF. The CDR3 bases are TGTGCCAGCAGCTTAGCGGGGGGGGCAGGAGGTCAGCCCCAGCATTTT.

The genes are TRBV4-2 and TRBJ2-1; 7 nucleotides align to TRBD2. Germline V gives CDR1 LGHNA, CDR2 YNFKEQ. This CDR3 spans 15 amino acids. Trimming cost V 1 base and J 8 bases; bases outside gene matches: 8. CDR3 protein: CASSQAQLAWDEQFF. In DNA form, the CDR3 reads TGTGCCAGCAGCCAAGCCCAACTAGCGTGGGATGAGCAGTTCTTC.

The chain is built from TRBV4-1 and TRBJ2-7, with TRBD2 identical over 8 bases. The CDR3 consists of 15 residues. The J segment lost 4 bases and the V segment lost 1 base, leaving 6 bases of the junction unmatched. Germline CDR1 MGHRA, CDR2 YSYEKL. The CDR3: CASSQVFQREYEQYF. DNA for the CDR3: TGCGCCAGCAGCCAAGTCTTTCAGCGGGAGTACGAGCAGTACTTC.

CDR3 region: CASSVGTGMNTEAFF. The CDR3, as DNA: TGTGCCAGCAGCGTAGGGACAGGGATGAACACTGAAGCTTTCTTT. J is TRBJ1-1 and V is TRBV7-9; 9 positions match TRBD1. Germline V gene lookup returns CDR1 SEHNR and CDR2 FQNEAQ (reference sequence). V shed 5 bases and J 0 bases; nucleotides not matched to a gene: 4. CDR3 length equals 15 residues.

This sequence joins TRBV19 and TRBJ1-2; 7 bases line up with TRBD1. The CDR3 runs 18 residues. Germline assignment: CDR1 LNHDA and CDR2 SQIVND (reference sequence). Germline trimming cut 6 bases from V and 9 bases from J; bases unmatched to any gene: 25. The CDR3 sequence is CASSLLFGDRKEGMSYTF. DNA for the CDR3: TGTGCCAGTAGCCTCCTCTTTGGGGACAGAAAAGAAGGTATGAGCTACACCTTC.

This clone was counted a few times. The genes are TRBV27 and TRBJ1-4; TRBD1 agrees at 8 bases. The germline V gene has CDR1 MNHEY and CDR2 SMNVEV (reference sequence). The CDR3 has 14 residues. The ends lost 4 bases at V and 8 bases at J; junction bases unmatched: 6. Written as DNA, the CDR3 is TGTGCCAGCAGTTACCAGGGGGCGCGAGAAAAACTGTTTTTT. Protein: CASSYQGAREKLFF.

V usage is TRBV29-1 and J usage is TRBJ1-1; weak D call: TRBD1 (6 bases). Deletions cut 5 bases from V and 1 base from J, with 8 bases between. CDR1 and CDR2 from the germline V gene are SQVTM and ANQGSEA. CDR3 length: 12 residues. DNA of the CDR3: TGCAGCGTTCCGACAGGGAACACTGAAGCTTTCTTT. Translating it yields CSVPTGNTEAFF.

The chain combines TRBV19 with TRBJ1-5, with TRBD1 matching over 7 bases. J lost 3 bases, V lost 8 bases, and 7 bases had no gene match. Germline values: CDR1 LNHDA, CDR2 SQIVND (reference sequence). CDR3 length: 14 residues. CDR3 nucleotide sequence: TGTGCCAGTTCCGACAGGGACACCAATCAGCCCCAGCATTTT. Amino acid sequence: CASSDRDTNQPQHF.

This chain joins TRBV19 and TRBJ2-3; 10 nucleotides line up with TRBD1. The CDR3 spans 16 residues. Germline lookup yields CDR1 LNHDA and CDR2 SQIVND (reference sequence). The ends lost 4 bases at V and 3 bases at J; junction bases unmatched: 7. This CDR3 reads CASSKPLGQGTDTQYF. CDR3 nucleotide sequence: TGTGCCAGTAGTAAACCGCTGGGACAGGGGACAGATACGCAGTATTTT.

This CDR3 reads CASSVAISGRNTGELFF. The CDR3 coding sequence is TGTGCCAGCAGCGTAGCTATAAGCGGGAGGAACACCGGGGAGCTGTTTTTT. The gene calls are TRBV9 and TRBJ2-2; TRBD2 aligns across 8 bases. The CDR3 extends over 17 amino acids. Germline trimming cut 0 bases from V and 1 base from J; bases unmatched to any gene: 5. Germline CDR1 is SGDLS and CDR2 is YYNGEE.

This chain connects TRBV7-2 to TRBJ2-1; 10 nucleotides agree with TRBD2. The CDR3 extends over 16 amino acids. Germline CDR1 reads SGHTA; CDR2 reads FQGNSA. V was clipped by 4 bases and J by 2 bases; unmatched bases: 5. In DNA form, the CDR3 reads TGTGCCAGCAGCTCAACCGGGACTAGCGCCTACAATGAGCAGTTCTTC. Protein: CASSSTGTSAYNEQFF.

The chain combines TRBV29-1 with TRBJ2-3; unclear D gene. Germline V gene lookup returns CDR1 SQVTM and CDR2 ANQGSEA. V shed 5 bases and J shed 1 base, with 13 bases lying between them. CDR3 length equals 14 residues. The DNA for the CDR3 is TGCAGCGTTCAATTTGATCGAGGCACAGATACGCAGTATTTT. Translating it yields CSVQFDRGTDTQYF.

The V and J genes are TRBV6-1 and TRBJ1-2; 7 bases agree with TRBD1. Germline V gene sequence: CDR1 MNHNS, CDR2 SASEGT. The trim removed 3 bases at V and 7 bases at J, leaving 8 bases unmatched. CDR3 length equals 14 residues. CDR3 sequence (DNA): TGTGCCAGCAGTGATGGACAGGATGTTCGTGGCTACACCTTC. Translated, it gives CASSDGQDVRGYTF.

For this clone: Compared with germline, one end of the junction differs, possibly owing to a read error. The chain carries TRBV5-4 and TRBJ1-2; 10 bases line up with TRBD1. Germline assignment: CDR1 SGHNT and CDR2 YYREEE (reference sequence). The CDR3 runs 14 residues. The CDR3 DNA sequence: TGTGCCAGCAGCATAAGACCGGGACAGGGGCCGCCAAATTTC. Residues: CASSIRPGQGPPNF. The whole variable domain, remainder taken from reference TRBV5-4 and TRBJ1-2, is ETGVTQSPTHLIKTRGQQVTLRCSSQSGHNTVSWYQQALGQGPQFIFQYYREEENGRGNFPPRFSGLQFPNYSSELNVNALELDDSALYLCASSIRPGQGPPNFGSGTRLTVV.